Presented here are 29 T cell receptor beta chains from one specimen sequenced in a study of Tregs in tolerant kidney transplant recipients. Sequencing was performed with immunoSEQ multiplex PCR; in TCRdb, only in-frame clones are kept and a portion is missing. The sample has fewer than 150,000 clones, roughly nine tenths seen once. Sequenced sample: CD4+ T cells from blood. The receptors derive from a human donor in good health.

This clone was seen once. The V call is TRBV27, the J call TRBJ1-5, with a possible D match to TRBD1 (5 bases). V gave up 1 base and J gave up 2 bases, with 18 bases separating them. The CDR3 is 18 residues long. Looked up from germline, CDR1 is MNHEY and CDR2 is SMNVEV (reference sequence). CDR3 sequence: CASSLFAGNFKGNQPQHF. The CDR3 coding sequence is TGTGCCAGCAGTTTATTTGCAGGGAATTTCAAGGGCAATCAGCCCCAGCATTTT.

The V gene is TRBV18, the J gene TRBJ2-2; tentatively, D is TRBD1 or TRBD2 (6 bases each). From germline, CDR1 is KGHSH and CDR2 LQKENI. Between the trimmed V and J ends, which lost 3 bases and 2 bases, there was a span of 13 bases. The CDR3 runs to 16 residues. The CDR3 here is CASSPDRGLNTGELFF. The CDR3 DNA sequence: TGTGCCAGCTCACCCGATCGGGGGCTTAACACCGGGGAGCTGTTTTTT.

The chain is built from TRBV19 and TRBJ2-1; no reliable D call. This CDR3 has 15 amino acids. V was shortened by 6 bases and J by 7 bases, with 19 bases between the two germline ends. The germline V gene encodes CDR1 LNHDA and CDR2 SQIVND (reference sequence). CDR3 nucleotides: TGTGCCAGTAGCCCTTTGTTGGGTCAGCGAAATGAGCAGTTCTTC. Protein product: CASSPLLGQRNEQFF.

V is TRBV5-1 and J is TRBJ2-1, with D perhaps TRBD2 (7 bases). Deletions cut 4 bases from V and 8 bases from J, with 16 bases between. CDR1 SGHRS and CDR2 YFSETQ come from the germline V gene. This CDR3 contains 14 residues. The chain's CDR3 is CASSSGIGGHEQFF. The DNA of the CDR3 is TGCGCCAGCAGCAGCGGGATAGGGGGGCATGAGCAGTTCTTC.

The chain has TRBV29-1 and TRBJ2-7; 9 bases are shared with TRBD1. The CDR3 length is 14 residues. The junction had 16 bases not matched to a gene; V was cut back by 7 bases and J by 9 bases. Germline loops: CDR1 SQVTM, CDR2 ANQGSEA. The CDR3, as DNA: TGCAGCGCTGCTGGGGGACAGGGACAAGGAGGGCAGTACTTC. Translation gives CSAAGGQGQGGQYF.

The V gene is TRBV2, the J gene TRBJ2-7, with 9 nucleotides matching TRBD1. Trimming removed 1 base from V and 4 bases from J; junction bases left unmatched: 8. The CDR3 loop spans 16 amino acids. The germline V gene encodes CDR1 SNHLY and CDR2 FYNNEI. The CDR3 region is CASSEDSSGQGYEQYF. The DNA for the CDR3 is TGTGCCAGCAGTGAAGACTCTTCGGGACAGGGATACGAGCAGTACTTC.

This CDR3 reads CSVENWTPYGYTF. CDR3 sequence (DNA): TGCAGCGTTGAAAATTGGACTCCTTATGGCTACACCTTC. This chain connects TRBV29-1 to TRBJ1-2; D gene uncertain. The CDR3 loop spans 13 amino acids. Germline lookup yields CDR1 SQVTM and CDR2 ANQGSEA. V was shortened by 2 bases and J by 5 bases, with 12 bases between the two germline ends.

This chain links TRBV19 with TRBJ2-1; 15 bases are shared with TRBD2. Germline V gene data show CDR1 as LNHDA and CDR2 as SQIVND (reference sequence). The CDR3 has 15 amino acids. Germline trimming cut 7 bases from V and 7 bases from J; bases unmatched to any gene: 5. The CDR3 DNA reads TGTGCCAGTACCATGGGGACTAGCGGGAGGAATGAGCAGTTCTTC. Protein sequence: CASTMGTSGRNEQFF.

The genes are TRBV11-2 and TRBJ2-1; tentatively, D is TRBD1 (5 bases). CDR1 and CDR2 from the germline V gene are SGHAT and FQNNGV. Trimming shortened V by 0 bases and J by 9 bases, and 12 bases separated the two germline ends. The CDR3 length is 14 residues. DNA for the CDR3: TGTGCCAGCAGCTTAGATGCAGGGCCGAGTGAGCAGTTCTTC. Its translation: CASSLDAGPSEQFF.

V gene TRBV18 combines with J gene TRBJ2-7; no clear D gene. V lost 6 bases to trimming and J lost 6 bases, with 18 bases between them. The germline gives CDR1 KGHSH, CDR2 LQKENI. This CDR3 region has 14 residues. The CDR3 reads CASSLGPSAGEQYF. CDR3 bases: TGTGCCAGCTCGCTTGGACCCTCGGCCGGCGAGCAGTACTTC.

V is TRBV30 and J is TRBJ2-7; D remains unclear. V lost 2 bases to trimming and J lost 0 bases, with 17 bases between them. CDR1 is GTSNPN, CDR2 SVGIG, per germline (reference sequence). This CDR3 is built from 16 residues. CDR3 nucleotide sequence: TGTGCCTGGAGTTTGGCTTCAGCCACTGCCTCCTACGAGCAGTACTTC. It is translated as CAWSLASATASYEQYF.

The chain recombines TRBV27 with TRBJ2-3; D not resolved. Trimming removed 5 bases at V and 2 bases at J, with 14 bases between. Germline loops: CDR1 MNHEY, CDR2 SMNVEV (reference sequence). The CDR3 has 15 amino acids. The CDR3: CASSPVGHSTDTQYF. The CDR3 bases are TGTGCCAGCAGTCCAGTTGGGCATTCCACAGATACGCAGTATTTT.

The CDR3 here is CASSSAGGISPLHF. The CDR3 nucleotides read TGTGCCAGCAGTTCGGCGGGGGGCATCTCACCCCTCCACTTT. This rearrangement joins TRBV6-6 to TRBJ1-6, with D possibly matching TRBD1 (6 bases). Trimming removed 4 bases from V and 10 bases from J, with 14 bases in between. The CDR3 sequence is 14 residues long. CDR1 MNHNY and CDR2 SVGAGI come from the germline V gene (reference sequence).

J is TRBJ2-3 and V is TRBV7-9; D may be TRBD2 (5 bases). CDR1 and CDR2 from the germline V gene are SEHNR and FQNEAQ (reference sequence). This CDR3 region has 15 residues. Between the trimmed V and J ends, which lost 6 bases and 2 bases, there was a span of 15 bases. The CDR3 protein is CASRLVGAHTDTQYF. CDR3 DNA: TGTGCCAGCAGGCTGGTGGGAGCCCACACAGATACGCAGTATTTT. Complete variable domain (other parts from reference TRBV7-9 and TRBJ2-3): DTGVSQNPRHKITKRGQNVTFRCDPISEHNRLYWYRQTLGQGPEFLTYFQNEAQLEKSRLLSDRFSAERPKGSFSTLEIQRTEQGDSAMYLCASRLVGAHTDTQYFGPGTRLTVL.

The rearrangement uses TRBV5-8 and TRBJ2-3, with D perhaps given as TRBD1 or TRBD2 (5 bases each). This CDR3 has 16 residues. Per the germline V gene, CDR1 is SGHTS and CDR2 is YDEGEE. Trimming shortened V by 0 bases and J by 2 bases, and 13 bases separated the two germline ends. The DNA for the CDR3 is TGTGCCAGCAGCTTGGCCTATGGGACGTTCACAGATACGCAGTATTTT. Amino acid sequence: CASSLAYGTFTDTQYF. The variable domain in full, completed from reference TRBV5-8 and TRBJ2-3, reads EAGVTQSPTHLIKTRGQQATLRCSPISGHTSVYWYQQALGLGLQFLLWYDEGEERNRGNFPPRFSGRQFPNYSSELNVNALELEDSALYLCASSLAYGTFTDTQYFGPGTRLTVL.

V gene TRBV18 combines with J gene TRBJ2-7, with a tentative D call TRBD2 (5 bases). Germline CDR1 and CDR2: KGHSH and LQKENI. There are 14 residues in the CDR3. Trimming took 11 bases from V and 1 from J, leaving 18 bases between them. The CDR3 here is CARGPLVTSYEQYF. The CDR3 DNA reads TGTGCCCGAGGGCCCCTAGTCACTTCCTACGAGCAGTACTTC.

The CDR3 bases are TGTGCCCCCTGGAAGAGACCCTCTGGAAACACCATATATTTT. This encodes CAPWKRPSGNTIYF. This chain joins TRBV7-7 and TRBJ1-3; D gene ambiguous. Per germline, CDR1 SSHAT and CDR2 FNYEAQ (reference sequence). Trimming pared 11 bases from V and 0 bases from J, leaving 14 bases between. The CDR3 loop spans 14 amino acids.

This chain uses TRBV18 with TRBJ2-1, with 10 bases matching TRBD2. The V segment lost 5 bases and the J segment 0 bases; nucleotides outside the gene matches: 13. Germline V gene data show CDR1 as KGHSH and CDR2 as LQKENI. The CDR3 extends over 19 amino acids. For the CDR3, the DNA is TGTGCCAGCTCAGCCGGAGCGGGAGGGCCATCAAGCTCCTACAATGAGCAGTTCTTC. Protein product: CASSAGAGGPSSSYNEQFF.

The chain links TRBV10-1 to TRBJ2-3; 8 nucleotides match TRBD1. J was trimmed by 1 base and V by 8 bases; bases with no gene match: 2. CDR1 is WNHNN, CDR2 SYGVQD, per germline (reference sequence). The CDR3 consists of 13 residues. In DNA form, the CDR3 reads TGCGCCAGCTCGGACAGGGGCACAGATACGCAGTATTTT. This translates into CASSDRGTDTQYF.

The chain joins TRBV14 to TRBJ2-1, with D possibly being TRBD1 or TRBD2 (6 bases each). V was trimmed by 2 bases and J by 7 bases, leaving 18 bases between them. CDR3 length: 16 amino acids. From germline, CDR1 is SGHDN and CDR2 FVKESK. The CDR3 region is CASSQRRGVEVNEQFF. Here the CDR3 DNA reads TGTGCCAGCAGCCAAAGGAGGGGGGTTGAGGTGAATGAGCAGTTCTTC.

The genes are TRBV30 and TRBJ2-7, with 9 bases that match TRBD2. Unmatched junction bases numbered 9, after V lost 1 base and J lost 11 bases. Germline V lookup: CDR1 GTSNPN, CDR2 SVGIG (reference sequence). The CDR3 loop spans 13 amino acids. In nucleotides, the CDR3 is TGTGCCTGGAGTGGATTAGCGGGAGCGCGAGAGTACTTC. It yields the protein CAWSGLAGAREYF.

The chain couples TRBV4-1 to TRBJ2-2, with D maybe TRBD2 (5 bases). V was pared by 0 bases and J by 4 bases, with 18 bases between. Per germline, CDR1 MGHRA and CDR2 YSYEKL. This CDR3 region has 18 residues. CDR3 nucleotide sequence: TGCGCCAGCAGCCAAGAACAAGTCCAGCGGCCCATCACCGGGGAGCTGTTTTTT. This encodes CASSQEQVQRPITGELFF.

CDR3 DNA: TGTGCCAGCAGCTTGGGAGGTTCACCCCTCCACTTT. Protein sequence: CASSLGGSPLHF. The chain couples TRBV7-2 to TRBJ1-6, with unresolved D. The CDR3 totals 12 residues. V lost 3 bases to trimming and J lost 9 bases, with 6 bases between them. Per germline, CDR1 SGHTA and CDR2 FQGNSA.

V gene TRBV6-1 combines with J gene TRBJ2-7, with D possibly matching TRBD2 (6 bases). The CDR3 is 14 residues long. Germline V gene sequence: CDR1 MNHNS, CDR2 SASEGT. The V and J ends lost 7 bases and 0 bases respectively, with 13 bases between them. CDR3: CASTTVGGSYEQYF. Here the CDR3 DNA reads TGTGCCAGCACGACGGTCGGGGGCTCCTACGAGCAGTACTTC.

The chain joins TRBV6-1 to TRBJ1-4, with 7 bases aligning to TRBD1. The germline V gene encodes CDR1 MNHNS and CDR2 SASEGT. The V gene end was trimmed by 2 bases and the J gene end by 8 bases; junction bases not matched to a gene: 8. The CDR3 extends over 15 amino acids. CDR3 loop: CASSELKGAREKLFF. In DNA form, the CDR3 reads TGTGCCAGCAGTGAATTAAAGGGGGCGAGGGAAAAACTGTTTTTT.

The gene calls are TRBV6-5 and TRBJ2-2; 7 bases are a match to TRBD1. The V segment lost 6 bases and the J segment 0 bases; nucleotides outside the gene matches: 4. Germline V gene lookup returns CDR1 MNHEY and CDR2 SVGAGI. The CDR3 runs to 15 residues. The CDR3 DNA follows: TGTGCCAGCAGACACGACAGGGCGAACACCGGGGAGCTGTTTTTT. Protein: CASRHDRANTGELFF.

The chain carries TRBV18 and TRBJ2-7; D remains unclear. The CDR3 covers 15 residues. Germline V lookup: CDR1 KGHSH, CDR2 LQKENI. Trimming removed 5 bases from V and 0 bases from J, with 14 bases in between. This CDR3 is CASSFGLRSSYEQYF. For the CDR3, the DNA is TGTGCCAGCTCATTTGGCCTAAGAAGCTCCTACGAGCAGTACTTC.

The chain recombines TRBV5-1 with TRBJ2-7; a possible D gene is TRBD2 (5 bases). Between the trimmed V and J ends, which lost 2 bases and 2 bases, there was a span of 8 bases. The CDR3 has 13 amino acids. Germline assignment: CDR1 SGHRS and CDR2 YFSETQ. The CDR3 region has the DNA TGCGCCAGCAGCTTACTGGAGGCCTACGAGCAGTACTTC. Its translation is CASSLLEAYEQYF.

This sequence joins TRBV6-5 and TRBJ1-2, with 9 nucleotides matching TRBD1. Trimming cost V 5 bases and J 3 bases; bases outside gene matches: 7. Per germline, CDR1 MNHEY and CDR2 SVGAGI. This CDR3 region has 15 residues. CDR3 nucleotide sequence: TGTGCCAGCAGTCCGAGGGGACAGGGATACTATGGCTACACCTTC. Translating it yields CASSPRGQGYYGYTF.